These 15 T cell receptor beta chains were all obtained from the same sample, sequenced in a study of siplizumab effects on memory and regulatory T cells. Assay used: immunoSEQ multiplex PCR; TCRdb lists only in-frame clones, some missing. The profile shows just over 60,000 clones, 79% of them singletons. Sequencing was carried out using memory CD4+ T cells sorted from blood. These receptors all stem from a human donor in good health.

The rearrangement uses TRBV19 and TRBJ1-2; no clear D. Germline V gives CDR1 LNHDA, CDR2 SQIVND (reference sequence). V lost 5 bases and J 8 bases, leaving 15 bases between the germline ends. The length of the CDR3 is 13 residues. The CDR3 protein is CASSYSQQRGYTF. The CDR3 DNA reads as TGTGCCAGTAGTTATAGCCAACAAAGAGGCTACACCTTC. Full variable domain (rest looked up from reference TRBV19 and TRBJ1-2): DGGITQSPKYLFRKEGQNVTLSCEQNLNHDAMYWYRQDPGQGLRLIYYSQIVNDFQKGDIAEGYSVSREKKESFPLTVTSAQKNPTAFYLCASSYSQQRGYTFGSGTRLTVV.

The chain carries TRBV18 and TRBJ2-7, with unresolved D. V dropped 6 bases and J dropped 5 bases, with 17 bases sitting between them. The CDR3 covers 14 residues. The germline CDR1 and CDR2 sequences are KGHSH and LQKENI. The DNA of the CDR3 is TGTGCCAGCTCCGAGTCGGCCGGAACGCACGAGCAGTACTTC. Translated: CASSESAGTHEQYF.

The chain joins TRBV5-1 to TRBJ2-3, with D maybe TRBD1 (5 bases). Germline CDR1 and CDR2: SGHRS and YFSETQ. This CDR3 is built from 13 residues. The germline V and J ends were trimmed by 2 bases and 2 bases, with 6 bases remaining between them. CDR3 residues: CASSFRDTDTQYF. CDR3 DNA: TGCGCCAGCAGCTTCAGGGACACAGATACGCAGTATTTT. Drawing the rest from reference TRBV5-1 and TRBJ2-3, the complete variable domain is KAGVTQTPRYLIKTRGQQVTLSCSPISGHRSVSWYQQTPGQGLQFLFEYFSETQRNKGNFPGRFSGRQFSNSRSEMNVSTLELGDSALYLCASSFRDTDTQYFGPGTRLTVL.

This clone occurred a few times. This sequence joins TRBV7-9 and TRBJ2-7; 7 bases agree with TRBD1. Germline V CDR1 and CDR2: SEHNR, FQNEAQ (reference sequence). Trimming at V came to 1 base and at J to 6 bases, leaving 3 bases not matched to a gene. The CDR3 length is 13 residues. The CDR3 is CASSLVRGPEQYF. CDR3 bases: TGTGCCAGCAGCTTAGTAAGGGGGCCCGAGCAGTACTTC. Using reference TRBV7-9 and TRBJ2-7 for the parts outside the CDR3, the full variable domain is DTGVSQNPRHKITKRGQNVTFRCDPISEHNRLYWYRQTLGQGPEFLTYFQNEAQLEKSRLLSDRFSAERPKGSFSTLEIQRTEQGDSAMYLCASSLVRGPEQYFGPGTRLTVT.

The chain couples TRBV19 to TRBJ2-5, with D tentatively TRBD1 or TRBD2 (6 bases each). Trimming took off 5 bases at V and 1 base at J, with 23 bases between the two ends. The CDR3 length is 18 residues. The germline V gene encodes CDR1 LNHDA and CDR2 SQIVND (reference sequence). The CDR3 DNA reads as TGTGCCAGTAGTTTCTCCGGGGGCAGGGGAGGACTCCAAGAGACCCAGTACTTC. Translated: CASSFSGGRGGLQETQYF. The full variable domain, rest sourced from reference TRBV19 and TRBJ2-5, is DGGITQSPKYLFRKEGQNVTLSCEQNLNHDAMYWYRQDPGQGLRLIYYSQIVNDFQKGDIAEGYSVSREKKESFPLTVTSAQKNPTAFYLCASSFSGGRGGLQETQYFGPGTRLLVL.

The gene calls are TRBV27 and TRBJ1-6; tentatively, D is TRBD1 (6 bases). Germline loops: CDR1 MNHEY, CDR2 SMNVEV (reference sequence). Deletions cut 5 bases from V and 10 bases from J, with 21 bases between. The CDR3 totals 16 residues. The CDR3 coding sequence is TGTGCCAGCAGTAGCGCAGGGGCGCCCTCAGGCTCACCCCTCCACTTT. This translates into CASSSAGAPSGSPLHF.

This clone was counted a single time. The gene calls are TRBV6-1 and TRBJ2-2; TRBD1 might be the D (6 bases). CDR1 and CDR2 from the germline V gene are MNHNS and SASEGT. Trimming cost V 6 bases and J 2 bases, with 10 bases left between them. The length of the CDR3 is 14 residues. CDR3: CASRRTANTGELFF. The CDR3 DNA follows: TGTGCCAGCAGGAGGACAGCTAACACCGGGGAGCTGTTTTTT.

The chain combines TRBV5-6 with TRBJ2-7, with TRBD2 identical over 10 bases. V shed 0 bases and J 6 bases; nucleotides not matched to a gene: 6. This CDR3 is 15 amino acids long. Germline CDR1 is SGHDT and CDR2 is YYEEEE. The CDR3 spells CASSLESGGAVEQYF. The CDR3 DNA follows: TGTGCCAGCAGCTTGGAAAGCGGGGGGGCTGTCGAGCAGTACTTC.

The genes are TRBV2 and TRBJ2-7; TRBD2 agrees at 8 bases. Germline V gene lookup returns CDR1 SNHLY and CDR2 FYNNEI. The ends lost 3 bases at V and 5 bases at J; junction bases unmatched: 9. The CDR3 has 15 amino acids. The CDR3 loop is CASSDPSGGRNEQYF. In DNA, the CDR3 is TGTGCCAGCAGTGATCCAAGCGGGGGACGGAACGAGCAGTACTTC. The entire variable domain, with the rest obtained from reference TRBV2 and TRBJ2-7, is as follows: EPEVTQTPSHQVTQMGQEVILRCVPISNHLYFYWYRQILGQKVEFLVSFYNNEISEKSEIFDDQFSVERPDGSNFTLKIRSTKLEDSAMYFCASSDPSGGRNEQYFGPGTRLTVT.

V usage is TRBV19 and J usage is TRBJ1-4; TRBD1 matches 11 bases. V dropped 8 bases and J dropped 7; count of bases not matched to a gene: 9. The CDR3 consists of 15 residues. The V gene's germline CDR1 is LNHDA and CDR2 SQIVND (reference sequence). This CDR3 reads CASGVSGQGGEKLFF. CDR3 sequence (DNA): TGTGCCAGTGGAGTCTCGGGACAGGGGGGTGAAAAACTGTTTTTT.

The rearrangement uses TRBV25-1 and TRBJ2-2, with 12 bases fitting TRBD2. Unmatched junction bases numbered 7, after V lost 7 bases and J lost 7 bases. The CDR3 runs to 15 residues. The V gene's germline CDR1 is MGHDK and CDR2 SYGVNS. CDR3 in DNA: TGTGCCAGCACACCTAGCGGGGGGGCTGGCGGGGAGCTGTTTTTT. Residues: CASTPSGGAGGELFF.

The V and J genes are TRBV7-9 and TRBJ1-3, with D perhaps TRBD1 (6 bases). This CDR3 spans 17 amino acids. The V end lost 5 bases, the J end lost 0 bases, and 17 bases lay between the germline ends. Germline V gene sequence: CDR1 SEHNR, CDR2 FQNEAQ (reference sequence). In DNA form, the CDR3 reads TGTGCCAGCAGCCTGGGAGGGGGACCCTTCTCTGGAAACACCATATATTTT. It is translated as CASSLGGGPFSGNTIYF.

The chain employs TRBV2 and TRBJ2-1, with D possibly being TRBD2 (6 bases). Germline V gene sequence: CDR1 SNHLY, CDR2 FYNNEI. Trimming took 4 bases from V and 0 from J, leaving 7 bases between them. The CDR3 is made up of 14 amino acids. The CDR3 loop reads CASSAGSSYNEQFF. The CDR3, as DNA: TGTGCCAGCAGTGCCGGGAGCTCCTACAATGAGCAGTTCTTC.

The rearrangement uses TRBV7-2 and TRBJ1-2, with unresolved D. Trimming stripped 5 bases from V and 8 bases from J, with 18 bases between. The CDR3 contains 14 residues. In germline, CDR1 is SGHTA, CDR2 FQGNSA. The CDR3 reads CASSLSSGSRGYTF. CDR3 nucleotides: TGTGCCAGCAGCCTATCCTCGGGTTCGCGGGGCTACACCTTC.

V gene TRBV27 combines with J gene TRBJ1-6; D unresolved. Trimming left V 2 bases short and J 7 bases short, with 9 bases between. CDR1 and CDR2 (germline): MNHEY, SMNVEV (reference sequence). The CDR3 sequence is 14 residues long. The CDR3 nucleotides are TGTGCCAGCAGTTTAAGAGACGGGAATTCACCCCTCCACTTT. This gives the protein CASSLRDGNSPLHF.